These 27 T cell receptor beta chains came from one sample sequenced in a study of blood T cell repertoires in COVID-19. Repertoires were generated with immunoSEQ multiplex PCR, while TCRdb's copy carries only in-frame clones and drops some. The repertoire holds tens of thousands of clones, with over 75% as singletons. The source material was peripheral blood. These receptors were obtained from a human donor in a cohort sampled during active COVID-19.

CDR3 coding DNA: TGTGCCACAAAATTGATGGACATTTCCTACGAGCAGTACTTC. Its protein is CATKLMDISYEQYF. The chain carries TRBV10-3 and TRBJ2-7; D may be TRBD1 (5 bases). V lost 10 bases and J 1 base, leaving 17 bases between the germline ends. CDR3 length: 14 residues. Germline lookup yields CDR1 ENHRY and CDR2 SYGVKD.

The chain has TRBV19 and TRBJ2-1, with D maybe TRBD2 (6 bases). V was cut by 7 bases and J by 0 bases, with 13 bases left in between. Per the germline V gene, CDR1 is LNHDA and CDR2 is SQIVND (reference sequence). CDR3 length equals 15 residues. The CDR3 sequence: CASNRGTFSYNEQFF. CDR3 in DNA: TGTGCCAGTAATCGGGGGACTTTCTCCTACAATGAGCAGTTCTTC.

J is TRBJ1-4 and V is TRBV19; the match to TRBD1 covers 9 bases. The CDR3 has 13 amino acids. After removal of 9 bases from V and 8 bases from J, the junction contained 7 bases not matched to a gene. CDR1 and CDR2 (germline): LNHDA, SQIVND (reference sequence). The CDR3 DNA reads TGTGCCAGCCAAGGGACAGGGCGGGAAAAACTGTTTTTT. This sequence encodes CASQGTGREKLFF. Full variable domain (rest looked up from reference TRBV19 and TRBJ1-4): DGGITQSPKYLFRKEGQNVTLSCEQNLNHDAMYWYRQDPGQGLRLIYYSQIVNDFQKGDIAEGYSVSREKKESFPLTVTSAQKNPTAFYLCASQGTGREKLFFGSGTQLSVL.

This chain uses TRBV19 with TRBJ1-4; 9 bases line up with TRBD1. The CDR3 contains 16 residues. V lost 2 bases, J lost 3 bases, and 4 bases stayed unmatched. The germline V gene encodes CDR1 LNHDA and CDR2 SQIVND (reference sequence). The CDR3, as DNA: TGTGCCAGTAGTATACCCTACAGGGGGCCTAATGAAAAACTGTTTTTT. Its translation: CASSIPYRGPNEKLFF.

The chain recombines TRBV11-2 with TRBJ1-5; D gene ambiguous. The germline V gene has CDR1 SGHAT and CDR2 FQNNGV. The CDR3 extends over 12 amino acids. The ends were cut back, 4 bases at V and 6 bases at J, with 7 bases in the middle. CDR3 sequence reads: CASSSLGQPQHF. The DNA for the CDR3 is TGTGCCAGCAGCTCCCTAGGTCAGCCCCAGCATTTT.

The chain carries TRBV9 and TRBJ1-5; TRBD1 agrees at 9 bases. Trimming took 4 bases from V and 6 from J; bases not matched to a gene: 8. CDR3 size: 15 residues. Germline V lookup: CDR1 SGDLS, CDR2 YYNGEE. The CDR3 is CASSSGTGFSQPQHF. The CDR3, as DNA: TGTGCCAGCAGCAGCGGGACAGGGTTTAGTCAGCCCCAGCATTTT.

The rearrangement uses TRBV19 and TRBJ1-1, with D maybe TRBD1 (5 bases). Germline V gives CDR1 LNHDA, CDR2 SQIVND (reference sequence). This CDR3 spans 16 amino acids. The V and J ends lost 3 bases and 4 bases respectively, with 18 bases between them. The CDR3 DNA sequence: TGTGCCAGTAGTATTTGGGTGGGCAGGGTAGGCACTGAAGCTTTCTTT. It is translated as CASSIWVGRVGTEAFF.

V and J are TRBV5-1 and TRBJ2-1, with D perhaps TRBD2 (6 bases). The V gene lost 0 bases and the J gene lost 5 bases, with 9 bases spanning the gap. The germline V gene encodes CDR1 SGHRS and CDR2 YFSETQ. The CDR3 consists of 14 residues. This chain's CDR3 is CASSLALANNEQFF. The CDR3 coding sequence is TGCGCCAGCAGCTTGGCTCTAGCGAACAATGAGCAGTTCTTC.

The V and J genes are TRBV11-2 and TRBJ2-3; tentative D call: TRBD1 (6 bases). Germline CDR1 SGHAT, CDR2 FQNNGV. V gave up 2 bases and J gave up 2 bases, with 14 bases separating them. There are 16 residues in the CDR3. The CDR3, as DNA: TGTGCCAGCAGCTTACTGGGGCAGGGGACCACAGATACGCAGTATTTT. This sequence encodes CASSLLGQGTTDTQYF. Complete variable domain (other parts from reference TRBV11-2 and TRBJ2-3): EAGVAQSPRYKIIEKRQSVAFWCNPISGHATLYWYQQILGQGPKLLIQFQNNGVVDDSQLPKDRFSAERLKGVDSTLKIQPAKLEDSAVYLCASSLLGQGTTDTQYFGPGTRLTVL.

The CDR3 DNA follows: TGTGCCAGCAGTCGGATTTTTTCGGGGGAGGGCAATCAGCCCCAGCATTTT. Translated, it gives CASSRIFSGEGNQPQHF. The chain employs TRBV6-6 and TRBJ1-5, with D possibly being TRBD1 (5 bases). The V and J ends lost 5 bases and 2 bases respectively, with 19 bases between them. In germline, CDR1 is MNHNY, CDR2 SVGAGI (reference sequence). The CDR3 covers 17 residues.

The CDR3 reads CSASGPGAHGYTF. Here the CDR3 DNA reads TGCAGTGCTAGTGGGCCAGGGGCCCACGGCTACACCTTC. The chain links TRBV20-1 to TRBJ1-2; the D gene is possibly TRBD1 (6 bases). V was shortened by 3 bases and J by 8 bases, with 16 bases between the two germline ends. This CDR3 region has 13 residues. Looked up from germline, CDR1 is DFQATT and CDR2 is SNEGSKA (reference sequence).

This rearrangement joins TRBV5-4 to TRBJ2-3, with D perhaps matching TRBD2 (6 bases). Germline assignment: CDR1 SGHNT and CDR2 YYREEE (reference sequence). CDR3 size: 14 residues. Trimming removed 4 bases from V and 6 bases from J, with 15 bases in between. The CDR3 DNA is TGTGCCAGCAGCACCGGGACTTTTATTGATACGCAGTATTTT. Translation: CASSTGTFIDTQYF.

V and J are TRBV12-3 or TRBV12-4 and TRBJ2-5, with D perhaps matching TRBD2 (6 bases). Deletions cut 7 bases from V and 9 bases from J, with 18 bases between. The CDR3 totals 13 residues. CDR3 DNA: TGTGCCAGCAATTACGGGAGAACGGGCTCCCAGTACTTC. Translated, it gives CASNYGRTGSQYF.

The CDR3 is CASSRGQGGSGELFF. CDR3 bases: TGTGCCAGCAGCCGTGGACAGGGGGGATCCGGGGAGCTGTTTTTT. V and J are TRBV28 and TRBJ2-2; 10 positions match TRBD1. Trimming removed 6 bases from V and 6 bases from J; junction bases left unmatched: 7. The CDR3 is 15 residues long. CDR1 is MDHEN, CDR2 SYDVKM, per germline.

The chain combines TRBV7-8 with TRBJ1-4, with a tentative D call TRBD1 (6 bases). This CDR3 is built from 16 residues. Looked up from germline, CDR1 is SGHVS and CDR2 is FQNEAQ. V was shortened by 3 bases and J by 7 bases, with 18 bases between the two germline ends. CDR3 amino acids: CASSFTTRGRGEKLFF. DNA of the CDR3: TGTGCCAGCAGCTTTACTACCAGGGGAAGGGGTGAAAAACTGTTTTTT.

Turning to this clone: A read error may produce the germline difference seen at one junction end. J is TRBJ1-1 and V is TRBV7-3, with a weak D call TRBD1 (6 bases). The CDR3 sequence is 14 residues long. Per germline, CDR1 SGHTA and CDR2 FQGTGA. The CDR3 coding sequence is TGTGCCAGCAGGTTAAATCAGGGGAGCACTGAAGCTTTCTTT. It yields the protein CASRLNQGSTEAFF.

The chain uses TRBV7-3 and TRBJ2-2; possibly TRBD1 for D (6 bases). The germline CDR1 and CDR2 sequences are SGHTA and FQGTGA. The CDR3 is 15 amino acids. Trimming took off 1 base at V and 6 bases at J, with 12 bases between the two ends. The CDR3 sequence: CASSLMAGVPGELFF. The CDR3, as DNA: TGTGCCAGCAGCTTAATGGCAGGGGTTCCCGGGGAGCTGTTTTTT. The full variable domain, completed using reference TRBV7-3 and TRBJ2-2, is GAGVSQTPSNKVTEKGKYVELRCDPISGHTALYWYRQSLGQGPEFLIYFQGTGAADDSGLPNDRFFAVRPEGSVSTLKIQRTERGDSAVYLCASSLMAGVPGELFFGEGSRLTVL.

The genes are TRBV2 and TRBJ2-5; a weak D match, TRBD1 (6 bases). The CDR3 has 14 residues. Germline V lookup: CDR1 SNHLY, CDR2 FYNNEI. Trimming stripped 5 bases from V and 10 bases from J, with 20 bases between. CDR3 in amino acids: CASSNQGHRTNQYF. CDR3 sequence (DNA): TGTGCCAGCAGTAATCAGGGACACCGGACGAACCAGTACTTC. Full variable domain (missing parts from reference TRBV2 and TRBJ2-5): EPEVTQTPSHQVTQMGQEVILRCVPISNHLYFYWYRQILGQKVEFLVSFYNNEISEKSEIFDDQFSVERPDGSNFTLKIRSTKLEDSAMYFCASSNQGHRTNQYFGPGTRLLVL.

The chain carries TRBV5-4 and TRBJ1-2; weak D call: TRBD1 (5 bases). The germline gives CDR1 SGHNT, CDR2 YYREEE (reference sequence). Trimming left V 0 bases short and J 3 bases short, with 15 bases between. The CDR3 is 16 residues long. CDR3 DNA sequence: TGTGCCAGCAGCTTGGCGGGGGAGGGTATAGACTATGGCTACACCTTC. Its translation is CASSLAGEGIDYGYTF.

The gene calls are TRBV6-5 and TRBJ1-5; D not certain. Trimming cost V 2 bases and J 3 bases, with 11 bases left between them. Germline lookup yields CDR1 MNHEY and CDR2 SVGAGI. The CDR3 is 15 residues long. For the CDR3, the DNA is TGTGCCAGCAGTTACGGCGGAGGGAACAATCAGCCCCAGCATTTT. Translating gives CASSYGGGNNQPQHF.

The chain joins TRBV7-2 to TRBJ1-2; 12 positions agree with TRBD1. V shed 0 bases and J 6 bases; nucleotides not matched to a gene: 5. This CDR3 region has 16 residues. The germline gives CDR1 SGHTA, CDR2 FQGNSA. The CDR3 coding sequence is TGTGCCAGCAGCTTAGCCCGGGACAGGGGGCAGAATGGCTACACCTTC. Amino acid sequence: CASSLARDRGQNGYTF.

The table lists this clone with a few counts. The chain recombines TRBV28 with TRBJ1-1, with 7 bases matching TRBD1. The germline CDR1 and CDR2 sequences are MDHEN and SYDVKM. The trim removed 6 bases at V and 4 bases at J, leaving 8 bases unmatched. The CDR3 runs to 14 residues. The CDR3 nucleotides read TGTGCCAGCAGAACGACAGGGATTATCACTGAAGCTTTCTTT. This codes for CASRTTGIITEAFF.

V and J are TRBV7-2 and TRBJ2-1; TRBD2 matches 8 bases. Germline V gene data show CDR1 as SGHTA and CDR2 as FQGNSA. Trimming cost V 7 bases and J 3 bases; bases outside gene matches: 5. The CDR3 runs 14 residues. As DNA, the CDR3 is TGTGCCAGCACACTACGGGGGGGCTACAATGAGCAGTTCTTC. The encoded protein is CASTLRGGYNEQFF.

The chain is built from TRBV7-9 and TRBJ2-5; D unclear. This CDR3 is 17 amino acids long. V lost 8 bases and J 0 bases, leaving 22 bases between the germline ends. CDR1 and CDR2 (germline): SEHNR, FQNEAQ (reference sequence). CDR3 bases: TGTGCCAGCCACCAAACCGAAGACGGAGCTTACCAAGAGACCCAGTACTTC. Its translation is CASHQTEDGAYQETQYF. Drawing the rest from reference TRBV7-9 and TRBJ2-5, the complete variable domain is DTGVSQNPRHKITKRGQNVTFRCDPISEHNRLYWYRQTLGQGPEFLTYFQNEAQLEKSRLLSDRFSAERPKGSFSTLEIQRTEQGDSAMYLCASHQTEDGAYQETQYFGPGTRLLVL.

This chain connects TRBV28 to TRBJ1-5, with 10 bases fitting TRBD1. The CDR3 contains 14 residues. The J segment lost 7 bases and the V segment lost 6 bases, leaving 6 bases of the junction unmatched. Germline values: CDR1 MDHEN, CDR2 SYDVKM. The chain's CDR3 is CASSSGQGDQPQHF. The DNA for the CDR3 is TGTGCCAGCAGCTCTGGACAGGGGGACCAGCCCCAGCATTTT. The whole variable domain, filled in from reference TRBV28 and TRBJ1-5, reads DVKVTQSSRYLVKRTGEKVFLECVQDMDHENMFWYRQDPGLGLRLIYFSYDVKMKEKGDIPEGYSVSREKKERFSLILESASTNQTSMYLCASSSGQGDQPQHFGDGTRLSIL.

This CDR3 is CASRPTGGNTEAFF. CDR3 sequence (DNA): TGTGCCAGCAGACCGACAGGGGGCAACACTGAAGCTTTCTTT. The genes are TRBV7-2 and TRBJ1-1; 10 bases are a match to TRBD1. CDR1 is SGHTA and CDR2 is FQGNSA in the germline V gene. With 6 bases clipped from V and 2 bases from J, the junction kept 3 bases outside the gene matches. CDR3 length equals 14 residues.

V usage is TRBV3-1 (or the pseudogene TRBV3-2) and J usage is TRBJ2-1, with 10 bases that match TRBD2. This CDR3 has 15 amino acids. CDR1 is LGHDT and CDR2 is YNNKEL in the germline V gene (reference sequence). V was clipped by 4 bases and J by 4 bases; unmatched bases: 4. This CDR3 reads CASSPTSGAYNEQFF. In DNA form, the CDR3 reads TGTGCCAGCAGCCCTACTAGCGGGGCGTACAATGAGCAGTTCTTC.